Here is one T cell receptor beta chain with its context. Germline V lookup: CDR1 MNHNY, CDR2 SVGAGI (reference sequence). This CDR3 is 13 amino acids long. These data originate in a study of monozygotic twins with inflammatory bowel disease. From its re-call of the 5' RACE reads, TCRdb lists each CDR3 protein once, without DNA. The sample holds over 150,000 distinct CDR3 sequences. With no T cell sorting beforehand, total RNA was isolated from whole blood. Sequenced: blood. The J gene is TRBJ2-7, the V gene TRBV6-6. This sequence originates from a human donor with ulcerative colitis or Crohn's disease, or a healthy co-twin of an affected twin (not recorded which). The CDR3 loop is CASSIPERYEQYF.